The 27 T cell receptor beta chains given below trace back to one sample, sequenced in a study of CD8+CD57+ T cells in acquired aplastic anemia. Genomic DNA was employed as the template in profiling TCR beta VDJ and CDR3. Via MiXCR, TCRdb re-called the reads, giving one row per CDR3 protein. Here the sample spans 300,000 or so distinct CDR3 sequences, around 60% being singletons. The sample comprised sorted CD4+, CD8+, or CD8+CD57+ T cells (not recorded which) from PBMCs. The receptors here all came from a human donor with severe aplastic anemia or a healthy control (not recorded which).

Only a few counts were recorded for this clonotype. The chain combines TRBV15 with TRBJ1-2; D is unclear. Deletions cut 0 bases from V and 2 bases from J, with 4 bases between. Looked up from germline, CDR1 is LNHNV and CDR2 is YYDKDF (reference sequence). The CDR3 is made up of 13 amino acids. The CDR3 here is CATSRDYNYGYTF. The CDR3 nucleotides read TGTGCCACCAGCAGAGATTACAACTATGGCTACACCTTC.

The V call is TRBV25-1, the J call TRBJ2-1, with 7 bases aligning to TRBD1. CDR1 is MGHDK and CDR2 is SYGVNS in the germline V gene. V shed 11 bases, J shed 2 bases, and the junction held 9 bases outside the gene matches. This CDR3 has 14 residues. CDR3 amino acids: CAASRDRTYNEQFF. Here the CDR3 DNA reads TGTGCCGCCTCCCGGGACAGAACCTACAATGAGCAGTTCTTC.

The chain employs TRBV20-1 and TRBJ1-6, with a weak D call TRBD1 (5 bases). Trimming left V 2 bases short and J 13 bases short, with 15 bases between. The CDR3 consists of 13 residues. CDR1 and CDR2 from the germline V gene are DFQATT and SNEGSKA (reference sequence). The chain's CDR3 is CSARQGAGLPLHF. In nucleotides, the CDR3 is TGCAGTGCTAGACAGGGTGCCGGGTTGCCCCTCCACTTT.

There are a few counts of this clonotype. The chain couples TRBV7-8 to TRBJ2-7; TRBD2 matches at 7 bases. V shed 8 bases, J shed 0 bases, and the junction held 4 bases outside the gene matches. Germline V gene lookup returns CDR1 SGHVS and CDR2 FQNEAQ. There are 13 residues in the CDR3. CDR3 sequence reads: CASLGGGSYEQYF. CDR3 bases: TGTGCCAGCTTGGGGGGGGGCTCCTACGAGCAGTACTTC.

This rearrangement joins TRBV7-6 to TRBJ2-7, with D perhaps given as TRBD1 or TRBD2 (5 bases each). Germline V gene sequence: CDR1 SGHVS, CDR2 FNYEAQ. Trimming left V 1 base short and J 0 bases short, with 10 bases between. The CDR3 runs to 15 residues. The CDR3 sequence is CASSLEGTASYEQYF. CDR3 sequence (DNA): TGTGCCAGCAGCTTAGAGGGGACGGCCTCCTACGAGCAGTACTTC. The whole variable domain, filled in from reference TRBV7-6 and TRBJ2-7, reads GAGVSQSPRYKVTKRGQDVALRCDPISGHVSLYWYRQALGQGPEFLTYFNYEAQQDKSGLPNDRFSAERPEGSISTLTIQRTEQRDSAMYRCASSLEGTASYEQYFGPGTRLTVT.

Concerning this clonotype itself: The conserved phenylalanine or tryptophan is not found at the CDR3 terminus, so this likely reflects a read error. The rearrangement links TRBV5-1 to TRBJ2-3; 8 bases fit TRBD2. Trimming removed 6 bases from V and 8 bases from J; junction bases left unmatched: 14. CDR3 length: 15 amino acids. The germline V gene has CDR1 SGHRS and CDR2 YFSETQ. CDR3: CASTPGLAAQGTQYL. The DNA for the CDR3 is TGCGCCAGCACCCCCGGACTAGCCGCCCAAGGTACGCAGTATCTT.

V and J are TRBV29-1 and TRBJ2-5; D remains ambiguous. There are 9 residues in the CDR3. The V end was cut by 7 bases, the J end by 4 bases, with 4 bases between. Germline loops: CDR1 SQVTM, CDR2 ANQGSEA. The CDR3 region has the DNA TGCAGCGGGGGAGAGACCCAGTACTTC. Its protein product is CSGGETQYF.

This sequence joins TRBV20-1 and TRBJ2-1, with 8 bases lining up with TRBD2. This CDR3 contains 15 residues. The V segment lost 4 bases and the J segment 0 bases; nucleotides outside the gene matches: 5. Germline V gene data show CDR1 as DFQATT and CDR2 as SNEGSKA (reference sequence). The CDR3 loop reads CSATLLAASYNEQFF. The CDR3 DNA is TGCAGTGCTACCTTACTAGCGGCCTCCTACAATGAGCAGTTCTTC.

The chain employs TRBV6-5 and TRBJ1-4; D is undetermined. The length of the CDR3 is 14 residues. V dropped 4 bases and J dropped 3 bases, with 9 bases sitting between them. CDR1 MNHEY and CDR2 SVGAGI come from the germline V gene. CDR3 in DNA: TGTGCCAGCAGTTCAGATGGGGCTAATGAAAAACTGTTTTTT. Translation: CASSSDGANEKLFF.

This clonotype was picked up many times. The V call is TRBV20-1, the J call TRBJ1-4; the D gene is possibly TRBD1 (5 bases). The V gene lost 7 bases and the J gene lost 5 bases, with 14 bases spanning the gap. The CDR3 runs to 13 residues. Germline CDR1 and CDR2: DFQATT and SNEGSKA (reference sequence). The CDR3 reads CSVSAGTNEKLFF. CDR3 bases: TGCAGTGTGTCCGCGGGGACGAATGAAAAACTGTTTTTT.

This clonotype was seen repeatedly, ten times or more. The rearrangement joins TRBV7-2 to TRBJ2-2, with a possible D match to TRBD2 (5 bases). The CDR3 runs to 14 residues. CDR1 is SGHTA and CDR2 is FQGNSA in the germline V gene. V lost 4 bases and J lost 2, with 8 bases in between. The CDR3 DNA reads TGTGCCAGCAGCTCCCGGGGTAACACCGGGGAGCTGTTTTTT. Amino acids: CASSSRGNTGELFF. Full variable domain (outside the CDR3, taken from reference TRBV7-2 and TRBJ2-2): GAGVSQSPSNKVTEKGKDVELRCDPISGHTALYWYRQSLGQGLEFLIYFQGNSAPDKSGLPSDRFSAERTGGSVSTLTIQRTQQEDSAVYLCASSSRGNTGELFFGEGSRLTVL.

The table lists this clonotype with a count of one. The chain has TRBV7-2 and TRBJ1-6; D not resolved. CDR3 length: 17 residues. The germline V gene has CDR1 SGHTA and CDR2 FQGNSA. Trimming removed 2 bases at V and 0 bases at J, with 11 bases between. As DNA, the CDR3 is TGTGCCAGCAGCTTAAGCGGCAGGAGCTCCTATAATTCACCCCTCCACTTT. Translated: CASSLSGRSSYNSPLHF.

This rearrangement joins TRBV19 to TRBJ2-1; possible D gene TRBD2, 6 bases. Trimming stripped 3 bases from V and 0 bases from J, with 15 bases between. The CDR3 is made up of 17 amino acids. Looked up from germline, CDR1 is LNHDA and CDR2 is SQIVND (reference sequence). The CDR3 here is CASSIPSLGGSYNEQFF. The CDR3 DNA reads TGTGCCAGTAGTATCCCAAGTTTGGGGGGCTCCTACAATGAGCAGTTCTTC.

This chain links TRBV19 with TRBJ2-2, with D tentatively TRBD1 (5 bases). V lost 6 bases and J lost 1, with 9 bases in between. CDR1 is LNHDA and CDR2 is SQIVND in the germline V gene (reference sequence). This CDR3 is 14 amino acids long. The CDR3 DNA reads as TGTGCCAGTAGGCGACAGTTGAACACCGGGGAGCTGTTTTTT. Its protein is CASRRQLNTGELFF.

The J gene is TRBJ2-1, the V gene TRBV2; a possible D gene is TRBD2 (6 bases). Germline loops: CDR1 SNHLY, CDR2 FYNNEI. The CDR3 covers 15 residues. Trimming took 3 bases from V and 0 from J, leaving 9 bases between them. This CDR3 is CASSDVADSYNEQFF. The CDR3 DNA reads TGTGCCAGCAGTGATGTAGCGGACTCCTACAATGAGCAGTTCTTC.

This clonotype has ten or more counts. An end of the junction differs from the germline gene, which may be a read error. This rearrangement joins TRBV5-1 to TRBJ2-2; no definite D call. Per germline, CDR1 SGHRS and CDR2 YFSETQ. There are 14 residues in the CDR3. The CDR3 protein is CASSLKGNTGELFF. DNA of the CDR3: TGTGCCAGCAGCTTAAAAGGGAACACCGGGGAGCTGTTTTTT.

The V and J genes are TRBV20-1 and TRBJ2-2, with 7 bases aligning to TRBD1. The CDR3 consists of 17 residues. J was trimmed by 1 base and V by 4 bases; bases with no gene match: 12. Per germline, CDR1 DFQATT and CDR2 SNEGSKA (reference sequence). CDR3: CSAKRLGQVMNTGELFF. DNA of the CDR3: TGCAGTGCTAAAAGACTCGGACAGGTCATGAACACCGGGGAGCTGTTTTTT.

The rearrangement links TRBV20-1 to TRBJ2-1; 15 bases are a match to TRBD2. The J segment lost 8 bases and the V segment lost 4 bases, leaving 6 bases of the junction unmatched. Germline CDR1 and CDR2: DFQATT and SNEGSKA (reference sequence). This CDR3 comprises 15 residues. CDR3 DNA: TGCAGTGCTACTCGGGGACTAGCGGGGGGTGATGAGCAGTTCTTC. This sequence encodes CSATRGLAGGDEQFF.

This clonotype was counted at least ten times. V and J are TRBV12-3 or TRBV12-4 and TRBJ1-2; D unclear. This CDR3 is 13 amino acids long. Trimming took 5 bases from V and 5 from J, leaving 12 bases between them. CDR3 nucleotide sequence: TGTGCCAGCAGTCCCAGACGGGAATATGGCTACACCTTC. Its translation is CASSPRREYGYTF.

In this sample, this clonotype turned up many times. DNA for the CDR3: TGTGCCAGCAGTTTACTGCCGGGACCGGATAGAGATACGCAGTATTTT. This encodes CASSLLPGPDRDTQYF. This sequence joins TRBV27 and TRBJ2-3, with D perhaps matching TRBD1 or TRBD2 (5 bases each). From germline, CDR1 is MNHEY and CDR2 SMNVEV (reference sequence). The CDR3 is 16 residues long. The germline V and J ends were trimmed by 2 bases and 5 bases, with 17 bases remaining between them.

This clonotype was picked up many times. The J gene is TRBJ2-5, the V gene TRBV28; D may be TRBD1 or TRBD2 (6 bases each). This CDR3 comprises 13 residues. Trimming shortened V by 8 bases and J by 4 bases, and 14 bases separated the two germline ends. Germline loops: CDR1 MDHEN, CDR2 SYDVKM. The CDR3 region is CASLLGGAETQYF. CDR3 bases: TGTGCCAGCTTGTTGGGGGGCGCAGAGACCCAGTACTTC.

The V and J genes are TRBV20-1 and TRBJ2-3, with D perhaps TRBD1 (5 bases). With 0 bases removed from V and 5 bases from J, the gap between germline ends came to 12 bases. From germline, CDR1 is DFQATT and CDR2 SNEGSKA (reference sequence). The CDR3 length is 14 residues. The DNA for the CDR3 is TGCAGTGCTAGAGATGCCAGGCAGGGAGATACGCAGTATTTT. Amino acid sequence: CSARDARQGDTQYF.

CDR3 in amino acids: CASSSLPLYGYTF. The CDR3 region has the DNA TGTGCCAGCAGCTCCCTCCCCCTCTATGGCTACACCTTC. The chain employs TRBV7-2 and TRBJ1-2; D uncertain. CDR1 and CDR2 from the germline V gene are SGHTA and FQGNSA. With 4 bases removed from V and 4 bases from J, the gap between germline ends came to 10 bases. The CDR3 extends over 13 amino acids.

CDR3 protein: CASSTAGTPEAFF. Here the CDR3 DNA reads TGTGCCAGCAGTACAGCAGGGACGCCGGAAGCTTTCTTT. The V and J genes are TRBV2 and TRBJ1-1, with a weak D call TRBD1 (5 bases). The ends were cut back, 5 bases at V and 8 bases at J, with 15 bases in the middle. CDR3 length: 13 residues. Germline lookup yields CDR1 SNHLY and CDR2 FYNNEI. The complete variable domain, with remaining parts taken from reference TRBV2 and TRBJ1-1, reads EPEVTQTPSHQVTQMGQEVILRCVPISNHLYFYWYRQILGQKVEFLVSFYNNEISEKSEIFDDQFSVERPDGSNFTLKIRSTKLEDSAMYFCASSTAGTPEAFFGQGTRLTVV.

The chain joins TRBV20-1 to TRBJ2-1; TRBD1 matches 7 bases. CDR3 size: 13 residues. The germline CDR1 and CDR2 sequences are DFQATT and SNEGSKA (reference sequence). The CDR3 sequence: CSTGETGYNEQFF. CDR3 nucleotides: TGCAGCACAGGGGAGACAGGGTACAATGAGCAGTTCTTC.

The rearrangement uses TRBV9 and TRBJ1-6, with 11 bases identical to TRBD1. The ends lost 3 bases at V and 9 bases at J; junction bases unmatched: 5. This CDR3 contains 15 residues. Per germline, CDR1 SGDLS and CDR2 YYNGEE. The CDR3 reads CASSAGTGGISPLHF. CDR3 in DNA: TGTGCCAGCAGCGCCGGGACAGGGGGTATTTCACCCCTCCACTTT.

In this sample, this clonotype turned up once. A much larger clonotype is one base distant, so this may be a read error. V and J are TRBV6-5 and TRBJ2-2; D is perhaps TRBD2 (5 bases). Germline V gene sequence: CDR1 MNHEY, CDR2 SVGAGI. This CDR3 has 13 amino acids. The CDR3 spells CASSPRNTGEPFF. The DNA for the CDR3 is TGTGCCAGCAGTCCAAGAAACACCGGGGAGCCGTTTTTT.